This TCR beta chain was obtained from a study of vaccination and CD4 T cells after COVID-19. Treatment in this sample: roughly ten-day PBMC culture with coronavirus spike peptide pools or control peptides (ViraFEST assay). Sequenced with the Oncomine TCR Beta short-read assay was DNA taken from cultured CD4+ T cells. TCRdb processed the PCR reads anew with MiXCR; each CDR3 protein has one entry. Of approximately 19,000 distinct CDR3 sequences detected, 70% appear once; the ten largest clones hold less than 6%. To note about this clonotype: Its antigen is still unknown.

CDR1 is MNHNS and CDR2 is SASEGT in the germline V gene. The CDR3 consists of 16 residues. V lost 7 bases, J lost 0 bases, and 15 bases lay in between. The gene calls are TRBV6-1 and TRBJ2-2; D could derive from TRBD1 or TRBD2 (5 bases each). The clonotype was recovered from a human donor who had recovered from COVID-19. Source material: CD4+ T cells from blood, cultured in vitro. The CDR3 DNA is TGTGCCAGCATGACTACCGGGACCTCGAACACCGGGGAGCTGTTTTTT. Its protein is CASMTTGTSNTGELFF.